This TCR beta chain originates from a study of T-cell memory formation after mild COVID-19. General study findings and limits: Contracting clones localized mainly to CM and EM when CD4+ and mainly to EMRA when CD8+. Contracting clones from day 15 to 85 showed balanced CD4/CD8; later expanders favored CD4+. The SARS-CoV-2 specificity of second-wave clones reaching peak at day 37 remained unverified.

This clonotype turned up a few times. The target antigen is unknown. Constant-segment primers were used for 5'RACE, and the resulting TCR alpha and TCR beta cDNA libraries carried sample barcodes and UMIs. MiXCR was run by TCRdb on the 5' RACE reads, yielding one entry per CDR3 protein. Among around 450,000 distinct CDR3 sequences listed, roughly 20% were seen once. Germline loops: CDR1 KGHDR, CDR2 SFDVKD. CDR3 size: 20 residues. Trimming cost V 3 bases and J 7 bases; bases outside gene matches: 15. Material: PBMCs or a T cell subset sorted from them (not recorded which). This clonotype was sampled from an adult woman who had mild COVID-19 (a few samples of this study predate the infection). Cell type and time point are not known. J is TRBJ2-1 and V is TRBV24-1; TRBD2 agrees at 15 bases. The CDR3 loop reads CATSDPPGLAGGRANNEQFF. The CDR3 bases are TGTGCCACCAGTGATCCCCCGGGACTAGCGGGAGGCCGAGCAAATAATGAGCAGTTCTTC.